The source of this T cell receptor beta chain is a study of cytomegalovirus exposure and HLA in healthy donors. Researchers ran the PCR with 60 Vbeta and 13 Jbeta primers. The assay was immunoSEQ multiplex PCR, and TCRdb's table has in-frame clones only and misses some. The table for this sample gives around 140,000 clones. Points on this clone: What it recognizes is unknown.

Notes on the study in general: The study labeled 150 or so TCR beta chains cytomegalovirus-associated.

The V and J ends lost 4 bases and 2 bases, in that order; junction bases with no gene match: 1. The length of the CDR3 is 15 residues. Germline assignment: CDR1 SGHNT and CDR2 YYREEE (reference sequence). The sample taken for sequencing was PBMCs. The rearrangement links TRBV5-4 to TRBJ2-1, with TRBD2 identical over 12 bases. The TCR sequence derives from a woman aged 40 to 50 in good health and CMV-seronegative. This CDR3 reads CASSPSGGAYNEQFF. The CDR3 DNA reads as TGTGCCAGCAGCCCTAGCGGGGGGGCCTACAATGAGCAGTTCTTC.